This TCR beta chain was identified in a study of blood T cell repertoires in COVID-19. Some clones are missing from TCRdb's copy, which holds only in-frame ones; the method was immunoSEQ multiplex PCR. This sample has 450,000 or so clones; about nine tenths occur once, and the top ten carry 1.5% to 1.8%. The CDR3 loop spans 14 amino acids. Germline V gene sequence: CDR1 SGHAT, CDR2 FQDESV (reference sequence). Trimming removed 2 bases at V and 8 bases at J, with 13 bases between. The source of this sequence is a woman aged 40 to 55 with COVID-19, enrolled during active disease. The sequenced sample was peripheral blood. The rearrangement links TRBV11-1 to TRBJ2-1; no reliable D call. CDR3 residues: CASSLYRGSYEQFF. CDR3 sequence (DNA): TGTGCCAGCAGCTTATACCGAGGATCATATGAGCAGTTCTTC.